This section outlines one T cell receptor beta chain sequence together with its context. Its specificity is not known. The sample comes from a study of T cells after yellow fever vaccination. TCRdb passed the 5' RACE reads through MiXCR, listing each CDR3 protein once. The sample carries around 300,000 distinct CDR3 sequences, roughly 13% recorded once. V lost 4 bases, J lost 9 bases, and 9 bases stayed unmatched. The CDR3 consists of 16 residues. CDR1 SGHDN and CDR2 FVKESK come from the germline V gene. Overall study results and limits: By day 5 rather than day 15, the secondary response had peaked, though it was weaker.

The TCR was taken from a man between 25 and 39 years old who received the YFV17D yellow fever vaccine. The sequences come from CD4+ T cells sorted from PBMCs, collected 45 days after the yellow fever booster vaccination. The chain recombines TRBV14 with TRBJ2-3; 14 bases map to TRBD2. The DNA of the CDR3 is TGTGCCAGCAGCCCGCCGGGACTAGCGGGAGTAGGCACGCAGTATTTT. Protein: CASSPPGLAGVGTQYF.